This entry lists 18 T cell receptor beta chains sequenced from one sample in a study of T-cell memory formation after mild COVID-19. TCRdb re-called the 5' RACE reads through MiXCR, storing one row per CDR3 protein. This sample has about 260,000 distinct CDR3 sequences, with 16% found just once. The sequenced sample was PBMCs or a T cell subset sorted from them (not recorded which). All receptors come from a young man who had mild COVID-19 (a few samples of this study predate the infection). Cell type and time point are not known.

This clonotype has a count of ten or more. V gene TRBV4-1 combines with J gene TRBJ2-7, with no clear D. The CDR3 consists of 15 residues. CDR1 and CDR2 (germline): MGHRA, YSYEKL. V lost 2 bases and J 2 bases, leaving 13 bases between the germline ends. The DNA of the CDR3 is TGCGCCAGCAGCCAATTCGAGGACCGTACCTACGAGCAGTACGTC. This encodes CASSQFEDRTYEQYV.

This clonotype has only a few counts. The chain uses TRBV5-1 and TRBJ2-1, with D possibly TRBD2 on 5 matching bases. The V and J ends lost 5 bases and 6 bases respectively, with 15 bases between them. Germline CDR1 SGHRS, CDR2 YFSETQ. The CDR3 consists of 14 residues. The CDR3 DNA reads TGCGCCAGCAGAATAGGAGGACTGTTCAATGAGCAGTTCTTC. This sequence encodes CASRIGGLFNEQFF.

This clonotype came up a few times. The chain employs TRBV7-3 and TRBJ2-1; 12 bases are shared with TRBD2. The CDR3 is 14 amino acids. Germline V gene sequence: CDR1 SGHTA, CDR2 FQGTGA. V lost 5 bases and J lost 9; bases outside the gene matches: 5. The CDR3 sequence: CASSVGLAGFEQFF. In DNA, the CDR3 is TGTGCCAGCAGCGTCGGACTAGCGGGGTTTGAGCAGTTCTTC.

J is TRBJ1-5 and V is TRBV12-3 or TRBV12-4, with TRBD1 matching over 9 bases. The CDR3 consists of 14 residues. The junction had 5 bases not matched to a gene; V was cut back by 5 bases and J by 6 bases. The chain's CDR3 is CASSATGGSQPQHF. The CDR3 DNA reads TGTGCCAGCAGTGCGACAGGGGGTTCTCAGCCCCAGCATTTT.

This clonotype has a handful of counts. The rearrangement links TRBV5-1 to TRBJ2-1, with 10 nucleotides matching TRBD2. V trimming: 2 bases; J trimming: 6 bases; junction bases outside the gene matches: 5. The CDR3 has 15 residues. Germline assignment: CDR1 SGHRS and CDR2 YFSETQ. CDR3 residues: CASSFIAGGPNEQFF. The CDR3 DNA reads as TGCGCCAGCAGCTTTATAGCGGGGGGCCCCAATGAGCAGTTCTTC.

The gene calls are TRBV7-8 and TRBJ1-2; D not certain. The V end lost 7 bases, the J end lost 4 bases, and 13 bases lay between the germline ends. This CDR3 is 13 amino acids long. Germline V CDR1 and CDR2: SGHVS, FQNEAQ. This CDR3 reads CASNNRAGYGYTF. In DNA, the CDR3 is TGTGCCAGCAATAACAGAGCCGGCTATGGCTACACCTTC.

This clonotype occurred a few times. V usage is TRBV3-1 and J usage is TRBJ2-2, with D unclear. The CDR3 is made up of 12 amino acids. Germline lookup yields CDR1 LGHDT and CDR2 YNNKEL (reference sequence). The V end lost 10 bases, the J end lost 0 bases, and 6 bases lay between the germline ends. In nucleotides, the CDR3 is TGTGCCACCCGACCGAACACCGGGGAGCTGTTTTTT. Amino acid sequence: CATRPNTGELFF.

V is TRBV18 and J is TRBJ1-1; the D is unclear. The CDR3 is 16 residues long. Trimming left V 0 bases short and J 0 bases short, with 11 bases between. CDR1 is KGHSH and CDR2 is LQKENI in the germline V gene. CDR3 residues: CASSPPTGRMNTEAFF. The CDR3 DNA sequence: TGTGCCAGCTCACCACCTACGGGCCGCATGAACACTGAAGCTTTCTTT. The whole variable domain, filled in from reference TRBV18 and TRBJ1-1, reads NAGVMQNPRHLVRRRGQEARLRCSPMKGHSHVYWYRQLPEEGLKFMVYLQKENIIDESGMPKERFSAEFPKEGPSILRIQQVVRGDSAAYFCASSPPTGRMNTEAFFGQGTRLTVV.

The rearrangement joins TRBV7-6 to TRBJ1-6; D gene ambiguous. The germline V gene encodes CDR1 SGHVS and CDR2 FNYEAQ. CDR3 length: 13 residues. V lost 0 bases and J lost 10, with 7 bases in between. The CDR3 coding sequence is TGTGCCAGCAGCTTAGCCTCCGGATCACCCCTCCACTTT. Translating it yields CASSLASGSPLHF. The variable domain in full, with the rest retrieved from reference TRBV7-6 and TRBJ1-6, is GAGVSQSPRYKVTKRGQDVALRCDPISGHVSLYWYRQALGQGPEFLTYFNYEAQQDKSGLPNDRFSAERPEGSISTLTIQRTEQRDSAMYRCASSLASGSPLHFGNGTRLTVT.

This clonotype showed up just a few times. The genes are TRBV7-2 and TRBJ2-1, with D maybe TRBD1 (5 bases). Germline CDR1 reads SGHTA; CDR2 reads FQGNSA. The CDR3 is 16 amino acids. The V end lost 4 bases, the J end lost 8 bases, and 21 bases lay between the germline ends. CDR3 sequence: CASSSGWWQGKHEQFF. CDR3 sequence (DNA): TGTGCCAGCAGCTCCGGATGGTGGCAGGGAAAACATGAGCAGTTCTTC.

This clonotype was observed a handful of times. The V gene is TRBV10-3, the J gene TRBJ2-3; tentatively, D is TRBD1 (5 bases). Germline-derived CDR1 and CDR2 are ENHRY and SYGVKD. CDR3 length: 14 residues. V was cut by 4 bases and J by 3 bases, with 11 bases left in between. The CDR3 region is CAISGTGLTDTQYF. The CDR3 bases are TGTGCCATCAGTGGCACAGGCTTGACAGATACGCAGTATTTT.

This clonotype was observed a few times. The chain joins TRBV18 to TRBJ1-1; perhaps TRBD1 as D (5 bases). From germline, CDR1 is KGHSH and CDR2 LQKENI. Trimming pared 5 bases from V and 6 bases from J, leaving 16 bases between. This CDR3 comprises 14 residues. CDR3 sequence (DNA): TGTGCCAGCTCAGCCAGTCGGGGGGAGCCTGAAGCTTTCTTT. This translates into CASSASRGEPEAFF.

With regard to this clonotype: This likely comes from a read error, as the CDR3 has no conserved phenylalanine or tryptophan at its end. The limits of the CDR3 on the DNA are not certain, so only TCRdb's listed CDR3 is given. The chain is built from TRBV27 and TRBJ2-7; the table's D call of TRBD1 was not tested on the DNA. The CDR3 spans 13 residues, counting both ends. Germline V CDR1 and CDR2: MNHEY, SMNVEV (reference sequence). CDR3 in amino acids: CASSFSPPRQGMP.

V is TRBV5-1 and J is TRBJ2-1; either TRBD1 or TRBD2 may fit D (5 bases each). Trimming removed 0 bases from V and 4 bases from J, with 17 bases in between. The CDR3 covers 17 residues. Germline V gene data show CDR1 as SGHRS and CDR2 as YFSETQ. CDR3 coding DNA: TGCGCCAGCAGCTTGGCCCTGGGGGTATGGCAGTACAATGAGCAGTTCTTC. Residues: CASSLALGVWQYNEQFF.

The rearrangement uses TRBV6-6 and TRBJ2-5, with a possible D match to TRBD1 (6 bases). Germline V CDR1 and CDR2: MNHNY, SVGAGI (reference sequence). Trimming left V 6 bases short and J 1 base short, with 12 bases between. The CDR3 contains 14 residues. CDR3 sequence (DNA): TGTGCCAGCAGGACAGGACGGCTCCAAGAGACCCAGTACTTC. It yields the protein CASRTGRLQETQYF.

This clonotype was counted between two and nine times. The rearrangement uses TRBV3-1 and TRBJ1-2; possibly TRBD1 for D (6 bases). CDR3 size: 13 residues. V lost 3 bases, J lost 4 bases, and 9 bases lay in between. Germline CDR1 and CDR2: LGHDT and YNNKEL (reference sequence). In DNA, the CDR3 is TGTGCCAGCAGCCAGGAACAGGGCTATGGCTACACCTTC. Its protein is CASSQEQGYGYTF.

This clonotype has just a few counts. The rearrangement links TRBV21-1 to TRBJ2-1; the D call TRBD1 from the table was never checked on the DNA. TRBV21-1 is deemed a pseudogene. The CDR3 covers 17 residues. CDR3 sequence (DNA): TGTGCCAGCACCACCTCGGGGGGGGGCTATTGGTACAATGAGCAGTTCTTC. This codes for CASTTSGGGYWYNEQFF.

This chain joins TRBV7-2 and TRBJ1-2; D uncertain. The germline V and J ends were trimmed by 5 bases and 10 bases, with 17 bases remaining between them. Germline-derived CDR1 and CDR2 are SGHTA and FQGNSA. This CDR3 is built from 13 residues. The CDR3 nucleotides read TGTGCCAGCAGCCCCGGCCTCCCCTCAGCCTACACCTTC. Protein: CASSPGLPSAYTF.